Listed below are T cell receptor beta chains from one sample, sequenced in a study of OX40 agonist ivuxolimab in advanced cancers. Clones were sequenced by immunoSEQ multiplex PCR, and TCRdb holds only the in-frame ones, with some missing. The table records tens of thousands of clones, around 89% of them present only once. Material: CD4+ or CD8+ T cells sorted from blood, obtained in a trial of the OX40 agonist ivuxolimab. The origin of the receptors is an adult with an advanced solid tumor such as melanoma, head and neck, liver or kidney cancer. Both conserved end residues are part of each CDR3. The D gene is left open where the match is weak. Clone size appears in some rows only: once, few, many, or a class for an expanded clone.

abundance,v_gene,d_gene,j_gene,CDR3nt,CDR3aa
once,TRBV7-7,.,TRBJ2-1,TGTGCCAGCAGCTTAAGTAGGAGCGGCCGGCAATTCTTC,CASSLSRSGRQFF
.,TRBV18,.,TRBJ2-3,TGTGCCAGCTCACCCCCATCTTCTGATACGCAGTATTTT,CASSPPSSDTQYF
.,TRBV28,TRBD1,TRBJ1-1,TGTGCCAGCCGCCCCCCAGGGGGCCTCACTGAAGCTTTCTTT,CASRPPGGLTEAFF
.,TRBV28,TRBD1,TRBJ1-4,TGTGCCAGCAGCCCTCAGGGGGCAGTGGCTAATGAAAAACTGTTTTTT,CASSPQGAVANEKLFF
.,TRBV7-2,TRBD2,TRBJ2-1,TGTGCCAGCAGCTTAGAACTAGCGCCCCCGAACAATGAGCAGTTCTTC,CASSLELAPPNNEQFF
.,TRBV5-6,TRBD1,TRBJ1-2,TGTGCCAGCAGCTTGTCCGGAGGGGGCCTGAACTATGGCTACACCTTC,CASSLSGGGLNYGYTF
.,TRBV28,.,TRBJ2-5,TGTGCCAGCAGTTTTACCCAAGAGACCCAGTACTTC,CASSFTQETQYF
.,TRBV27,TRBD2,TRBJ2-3,TGTGCCAGCAGGACCCATGGGACTAGCGGGAGGGCCGGAGATACGCAGTATTTT,CASRTHGTSGRAGDTQYF
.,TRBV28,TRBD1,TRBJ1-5,TGTGCCAGCAGTTTAGACCGACAGGGTCTAAATCAGCCCCAGCATTTT,CASSLDRQGLNQPQHF
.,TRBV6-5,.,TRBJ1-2,TGTGCCAGCGGCGAAGGAGGGAGGGACGTCTACACCTTC,CASGEGGRDVYTF
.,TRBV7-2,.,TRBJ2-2,TGTGCCAGCAGCTTAGGCGGGTACGGGAACACCGGGGAGCTGTTTTTT,CASSLGGYGNTGELFF
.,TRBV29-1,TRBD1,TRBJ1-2,TGCAGCGTTGGTCATAGGGACAGTCGTGGCTACACCTTC,CSVGHRDSRGYTF
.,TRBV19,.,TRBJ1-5,TGTGCCAGTAGTATTCTGGAAAATCAGCCCCAGCATTTT,CASSILENQPQHF
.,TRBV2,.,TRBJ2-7,TGTGCCAGTCTCCGGGGGGCAGGAGCCTACGAGCAGTACTTC,CASLRGAGAYEQYF
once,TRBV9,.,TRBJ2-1,TGTGCCAGCAGCGTAGAGGACTACCCGTTCTTC,CASSVEDYPFF
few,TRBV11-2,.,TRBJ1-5,TGTGCCAGCAGCTTCGGCAGGGGATCAGATCAGCCCCAGCATTTT,CASSFGRGSDQPQHF
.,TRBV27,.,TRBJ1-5,TGTGCCAGCAGTTTCGGGAGTCATCAGCCCCAGCATTTT,CASSFGSHQPQHF
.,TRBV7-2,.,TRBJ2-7,TGTGCCAGCAGAAAGAAGGCTTTAGGCGAGCAGTACTTC,CASRKKALGEQYF
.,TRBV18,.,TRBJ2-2,TGTGCCAGCTCAATTGTTTCTAACACCGGGGAGCTGTTTTTT,CASSIVSNTGELFF
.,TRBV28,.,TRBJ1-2,TGTGCCAGCAGTTTTCAGATCTATGGCTACACCTTC,CASSFQIYGYTF
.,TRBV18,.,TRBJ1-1,TGTGCCAGCTCACCCGACATGAACACTGAAGCTTTCTTT,CASSPDMNTEAFF
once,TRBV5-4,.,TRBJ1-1,TGTGCCAGCAGCCGGAAGGAGGGGGTGGCCACTGAAGCTTTCTTT,CASSRKEGVATEAFF
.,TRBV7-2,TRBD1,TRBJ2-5,TGTGCCAGCAGGGGACAGACCTCTGGAGAGACCCAGTACTTC,CASRGQTSGETQYF
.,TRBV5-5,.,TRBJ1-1,TGTGCCAGCAGCCCGGTGTTGGTCATTGGGACTGAAGCTTTCTTT,CASSPVLVIGTEAFF
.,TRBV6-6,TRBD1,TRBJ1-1,TGTGCCAGCAGTTTTGGGACAGCCCAGGGGACTGAAGCTTTCTTT,CASSFGTAQGTEAFF
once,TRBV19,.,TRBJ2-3,TGTGCCAGTAGTATACGGAACGGCTACACAGATACGCAGTATTTT,CASSIRNGYTDTQYF
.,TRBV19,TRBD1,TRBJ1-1,TGTGCCAGTAGTCCCCTCGGGACAGCTAACACTGAAGCTTTCTTT,CASSPLGTANTEAFF
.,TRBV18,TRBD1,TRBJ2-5,TGTGCCAGCTCACCGTTGACAGGGGGCAGTGAGACCCAGTACTTC,CASSPLTGGSETQYF
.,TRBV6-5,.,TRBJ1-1,TGTGCCAGCAGACACATCCGGACGGGGGGCACTGAAGCTTTCTTT,CASRHIRTGGTEAFF
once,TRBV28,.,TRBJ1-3,TGTGCCAGCAGCGCCCCACGCGGGGTGTCTGGAAACACCATATATTTT,CASSAPRGVSGNTIYF